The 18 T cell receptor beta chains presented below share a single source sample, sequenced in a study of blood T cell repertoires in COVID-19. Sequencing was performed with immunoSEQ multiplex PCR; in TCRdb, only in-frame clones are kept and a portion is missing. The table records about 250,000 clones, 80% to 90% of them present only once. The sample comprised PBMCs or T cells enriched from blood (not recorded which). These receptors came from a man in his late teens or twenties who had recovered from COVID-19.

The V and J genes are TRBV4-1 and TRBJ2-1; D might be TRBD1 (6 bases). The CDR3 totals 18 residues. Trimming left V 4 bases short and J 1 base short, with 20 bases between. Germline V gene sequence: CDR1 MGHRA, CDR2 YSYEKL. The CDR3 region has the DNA TGCGCCAGCAGCCTTCTACAAAAGCAGGGGACATCCTACAATGAGCAGTTCTTC. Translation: CASSLLQKQGTSYNEQFF.

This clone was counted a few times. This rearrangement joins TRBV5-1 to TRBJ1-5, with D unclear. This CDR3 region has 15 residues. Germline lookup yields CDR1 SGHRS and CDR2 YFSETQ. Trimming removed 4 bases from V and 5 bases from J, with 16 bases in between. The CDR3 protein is CASSRGGLEYQPQHF. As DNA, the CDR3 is TGCGCCAGCAGCCGAGGAGGGCTCGAGTATCAGCCCCAGCATTTT.

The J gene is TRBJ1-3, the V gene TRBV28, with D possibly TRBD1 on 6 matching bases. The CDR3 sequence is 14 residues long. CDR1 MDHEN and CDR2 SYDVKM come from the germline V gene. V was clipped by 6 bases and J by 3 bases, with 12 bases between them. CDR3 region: CASRSQGYGNTIYF. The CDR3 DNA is TGTGCCAGCAGGTCTCAGGGGTATGGAAACACCATATATTTT.

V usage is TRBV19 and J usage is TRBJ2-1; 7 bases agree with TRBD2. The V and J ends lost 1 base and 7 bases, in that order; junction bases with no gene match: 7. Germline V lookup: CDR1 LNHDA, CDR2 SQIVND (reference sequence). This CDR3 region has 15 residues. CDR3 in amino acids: CASSIAGGPGNEQFF. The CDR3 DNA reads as TGTGCCAGTAGTATAGCGGGAGGACCGGGTAATGAGCAGTTCTTC.

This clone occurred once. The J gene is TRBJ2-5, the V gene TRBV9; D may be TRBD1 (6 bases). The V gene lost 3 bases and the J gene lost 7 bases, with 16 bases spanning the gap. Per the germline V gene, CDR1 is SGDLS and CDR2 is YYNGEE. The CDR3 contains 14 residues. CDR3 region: CASSAGQTPSTQYF. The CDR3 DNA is TGTGCCAGCAGCGCTGGACAGACCCCTTCGACCCAGTACTTC.

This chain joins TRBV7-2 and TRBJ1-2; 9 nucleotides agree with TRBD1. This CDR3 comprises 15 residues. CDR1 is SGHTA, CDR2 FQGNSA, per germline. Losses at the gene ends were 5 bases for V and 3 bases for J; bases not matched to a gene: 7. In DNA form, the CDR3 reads TGTGCCAGCAGCGTGGAAGGACAGGGGTACTATGGCTACACCTTC. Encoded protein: CASSVEGQGYYGYTF.

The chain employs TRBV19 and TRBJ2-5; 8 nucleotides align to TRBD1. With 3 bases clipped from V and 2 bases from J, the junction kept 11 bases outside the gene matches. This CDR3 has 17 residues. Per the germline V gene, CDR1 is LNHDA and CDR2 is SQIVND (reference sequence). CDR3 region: CASSIMGRQGTQETQYF. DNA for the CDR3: TGTGCCAGTAGTATTATGGGGCGACAGGGGACACAAGAGACCCAGTACTTC.

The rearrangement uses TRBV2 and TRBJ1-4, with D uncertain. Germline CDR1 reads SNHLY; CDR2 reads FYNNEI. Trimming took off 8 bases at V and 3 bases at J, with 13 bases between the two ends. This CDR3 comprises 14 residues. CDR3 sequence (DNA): TGTGCCAGCCGGCTGAGGGTGGCTAATGAAAAACTGTTTTTT. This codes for CASRLRVANEKLFF.

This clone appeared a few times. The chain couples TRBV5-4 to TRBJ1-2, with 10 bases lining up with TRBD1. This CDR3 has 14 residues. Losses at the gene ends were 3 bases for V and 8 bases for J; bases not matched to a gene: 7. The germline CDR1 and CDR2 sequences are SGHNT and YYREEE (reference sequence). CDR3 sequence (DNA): TGTGCCAGCAGCTCAAGACAGGGGGCGTCAGGCTACACCTTC. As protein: CASSSRQGASGYTF.

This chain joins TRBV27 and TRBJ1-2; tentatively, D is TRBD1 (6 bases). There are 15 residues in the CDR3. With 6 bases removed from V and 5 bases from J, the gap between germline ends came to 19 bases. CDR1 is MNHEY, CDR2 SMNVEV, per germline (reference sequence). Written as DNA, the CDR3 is TGTGCCAGCAGCCCAGGACAGTCCTTCCTATATGGCTACACCTTC. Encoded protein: CASSPGQSFLYGYTF.

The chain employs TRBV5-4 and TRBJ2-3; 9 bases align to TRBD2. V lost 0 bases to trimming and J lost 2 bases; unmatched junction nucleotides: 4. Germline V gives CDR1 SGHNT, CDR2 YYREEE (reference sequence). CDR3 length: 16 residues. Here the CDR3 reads CASSLGASGITDTQYF. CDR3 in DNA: TGTGCCAGCAGCTTGGGGGCTAGCGGGATCACAGATACGCAGTATTTT.

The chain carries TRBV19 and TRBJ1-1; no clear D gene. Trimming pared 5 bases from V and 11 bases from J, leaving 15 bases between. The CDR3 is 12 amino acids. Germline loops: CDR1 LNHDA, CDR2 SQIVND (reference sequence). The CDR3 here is CASSLGRLEAFF. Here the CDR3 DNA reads TGTGCCAGTAGTCTTGGGAGACTCGAGGCTTTCTTT.

The CDR3 sequence: CASSQVRGGRDEKLFF. The CDR3 DNA reads TGTGCCAGCAGCCAAGTCCGGGGGGGGCGGGATGAAAAACTGTTTTTT. This chain uses TRBV3-1 (or the pseudogene TRBV3-2) with TRBJ1-4; weak D call: TRBD1 (6 bases). The CDR3 loop spans 16 amino acids. The V gene's germline CDR1 is LGHDT and CDR2 YNNKEL (reference sequence). V dropped 1 base and J dropped 6 bases, with 15 bases sitting between them.

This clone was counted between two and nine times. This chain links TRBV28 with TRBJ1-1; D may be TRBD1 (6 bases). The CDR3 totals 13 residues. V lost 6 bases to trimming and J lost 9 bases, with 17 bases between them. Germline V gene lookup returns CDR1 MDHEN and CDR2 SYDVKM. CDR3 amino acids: CASSVSGQKKAFF. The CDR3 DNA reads TGTGCCAGCAGCGTCTCCGGACAGAAAAAAGCTTTCTTT.

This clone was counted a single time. The DNA of the CDR3 is TGTGCCAGCAGCCCCATCTCGACAGGGCTCCTTATCTACGAGCAGTACTTC. Protein sequence: CASSPISTGLLIYEQYF. The chain recombines TRBV27 with TRBJ2-7, with 7 bases identical to TRBD1. The V and J ends lost 6 bases and 3 bases, in that order; junction bases with no gene match: 17. The length of the CDR3 is 17 residues. The germline CDR1 and CDR2 sequences are MNHEY and SMNVEV (reference sequence).

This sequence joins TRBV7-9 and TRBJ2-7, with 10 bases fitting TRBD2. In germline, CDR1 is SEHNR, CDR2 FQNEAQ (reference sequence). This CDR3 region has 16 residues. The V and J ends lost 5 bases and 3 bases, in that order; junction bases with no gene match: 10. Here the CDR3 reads CASSNLLAGERYEQYF. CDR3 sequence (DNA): TGTGCCAGCAGCAATCTTCTAGCGGGAGAGCGCTACGAGCAGTACTTC.

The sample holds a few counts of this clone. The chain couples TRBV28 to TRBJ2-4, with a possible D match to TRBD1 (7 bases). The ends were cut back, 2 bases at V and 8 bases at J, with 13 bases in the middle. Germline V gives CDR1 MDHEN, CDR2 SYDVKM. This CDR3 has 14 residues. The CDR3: CASSLGGGEDIQYF. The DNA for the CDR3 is TGTGCCAGCAGTTTAGGAGGGGGCGAGGACATTCAGTACTTC.

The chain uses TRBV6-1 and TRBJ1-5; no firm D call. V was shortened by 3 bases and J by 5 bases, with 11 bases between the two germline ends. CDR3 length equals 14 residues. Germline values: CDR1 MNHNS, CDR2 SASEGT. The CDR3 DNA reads TGTGCCAGCAGTGAGTCGGGGTCAGATCAGCCCCAGCATTTT. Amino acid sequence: CASSESGSDQPQHF.